These 13 T cell receptor beta chains share one sample of origin, sequenced in a study of blood T cell repertoires in COVID-19. Assay used: immunoSEQ multiplex PCR; TCRdb lists only in-frame clones, some missing. The sample has some 180,000 clones, more than 80% seen once. The sequenced sample was peripheral blood. The receptor set was obtained from a man aged 50 or older with acute or convalescent COVID-19.

The chain has TRBV4-3 and TRBJ1-2, with D unresolved. Trimming pared 0 bases from V and 4 bases from J, leaving 15 bases between. CDR3 length: 16 residues. CDR1 and CDR2 from the germline V gene are LGHNA and YSLEER. As DNA, the CDR3 is TGCGCCAGCAGCCAAGATGAGGGTGAGGGCCCCTATGGCTACACCTTC. Its protein product is CASSQDEGEGPYGYTF.

The CDR3: CAIPSGQQTGNTIYF. The CDR3 nucleotides are TGTGCCATCCCCTCGGGACAGCAGACTGGAAACACCATATATTTT. The chain couples TRBV27 to TRBJ1-3; 7 positions agree with TRBD1. The CDR3 spans 15 residues. Trimming removed 10 bases from V and 2 bases from J; junction bases left unmatched: 11. The germline CDR1 and CDR2 sequences are MNHEY and SMNVEV (reference sequence).

This clone was recorded once. CDR3 in DNA: TGTGCCAGCAGTGAGGTTACACAGTCCTACGAGCAGTACGTC. This encodes CASSEVTQSYEQYV. J is TRBJ2-7 and V is TRBV2; D is unclear. V dropped 3 bases and J dropped 1 base, with 10 bases sitting between them. Germline V gene data show CDR1 as SNHLY and CDR2 as FYNNEI. The CDR3 contains 14 residues.

Only one count was recorded for this clone. This chain joins TRBV20-1 and TRBJ1-2, with 8 bases lining up with TRBD1. The CDR3 sequence is 17 residues long. Trimming at V came to 3 bases and at J to 4 bases, leaving 16 bases not matched to a gene. From germline, CDR1 is DFQATT and CDR2 SNEGSKA (reference sequence). The CDR3 region is CSASLTLRRGRVYGYTF. The CDR3 DNA sequence: TGCAGTGCTAGTCTCACCCTCCGCAGGGGGCGCGTCTATGGCTACACCTTC.

This chain links TRBV12-3 or TRBV12-4 with TRBJ1-2, with TRBD1 matching 9 bases. The CDR3 length is 13 residues. V trimming: 3 bases; J trimming: 8 bases; junction bases outside the gene matches: 4. The CDR3 spells CASSFGQGIGYTF. The CDR3 bases are TGTGCCAGCAGTTTTGGACAGGGGATAGGCTACACCTTC.

This clone was observed a few times. The genes are TRBV6-1 and TRBJ1-1; D is uncertain. The CDR3 loop spans 15 amino acids. Trimming cost V 3 bases and J 0 bases, with 11 bases left between them. Looked up from germline, CDR1 is MNHNS and CDR2 is SASEGT. The CDR3 nucleotides read TGTGCCAGCAGTGACGGGAGACGGTTGAACACTGAAGCTTTCTTT. Protein: CASSDGRRLNTEAFF.

The chain employs TRBV9 and TRBJ1-5; TRBD1 matches at 8 bases. The CDR3 is 15 amino acids. CDR1 is SGDLS, CDR2 YYNGEE, per germline. V lost 4 bases to trimming and J lost 5 bases; unmatched junction nucleotides: 8. In nucleotides, the CDR3 is TGTGCCAGCAGCTCAGGACAGGGAGCTTATCAGCCCCAGCATTTT. Translated, it gives CASSSGQGAYQPQHF. The whole variable domain, filled in from reference TRBV9 and TRBJ1-5, reads DSGVTQTPKHLITATGQRVTLRCSPRSGDLSVYWYQQSLDQGLQFLIQYYNGEERAKGNILERFSAQQFPDLHSELNLSSLELGDSALYFCASSSGQGAYQPQHFGDGTRLSIL.

The table lists this clone with a count of one. The chain joins TRBV28 to TRBJ2-7; no definite D call. CDR3 size: 12 residues. V lost 2 bases to trimming and J lost 5 bases, with 7 bases between them. CDR1 is MDHEN, CDR2 SYDVKM, per germline. CDR3 amino acids: CASSLTEHEQYV. CDR3 bases: TGTGCCAGCAGTTTAACAGAGCACGAGCAGTACGTC.

This chain joins TRBV28 and TRBJ1-2, with TRBD1 matching over 10 bases. The V segment lost 5 bases and the J segment 8 bases; nucleotides outside the gene matches: 11. The CDR3 runs to 15 residues. Germline lookup yields CDR1 MDHEN and CDR2 SYDVKM. CDR3 nucleotide sequence: TGTGCCAGCAGTACGAGACAGGGGGCAACCCTCGGCTACACCTTC. Amino acid sequence: CASSTRQGATLGYTF.

The chain has TRBV28 and TRBJ2-5; a possible D gene is TRBD1 (5 bases). Between the trimmed V and J ends, which lost 9 bases and 2 bases, there was a span of 10 bases. Germline CDR1 reads MDHEN; CDR2 reads SYDVKM. This CDR3 comprises 12 residues. CDR3 DNA sequence: TGTGCCAGTCGACAGTTGCAAGAGACCCAGTACTTC. Encoded protein: CASRQLQETQYF.

A word on this clone: Other nucleotide sequences in the sample specify the same CDR3. This rearrangement joins TRBV7-9 to TRBJ1-3, with a possible D match to TRBD1 (6 bases). Per germline, CDR1 SEHNR and CDR2 FQNEAQ (reference sequence). The CDR3 is 14 amino acids. V lost 1 base to trimming and J lost 4 bases, with 8 bases between them. This CDR3 reads CASSLDRAGNTIYF. The CDR3 DNA sequence: TGTGCCAGCAGCTTAGACAGGGCCGGAAACACCATATATTTT.

V usage is TRBV19 and J usage is TRBJ2-7, with no clear D. Germline V CDR1 and CDR2: LNHDA, SQIVND (reference sequence). V was trimmed by 6 bases and J by 3 bases, leaving 18 bases between them. The CDR3 extends over 15 amino acids. CDR3 DNA sequence: TGTGCCAGTAGCCCTACCCCAGCCAGGAACTACGAGCAGTACTTC. This encodes CASSPTPARNYEQYF.

This CDR3 reads CASSPRGGTDTQYF. CDR3 sequence (DNA): TGTGCCAGCAGCCCTCGGGGTGGCACAGATACGCAGTATTTT. The chain couples TRBV3-1 (or the pseudogene TRBV3-2) to TRBJ2-3; maybe TRBD2 (5 bases). CDR3 length equals 14 residues. With 4 bases removed from V and 1 base from J, the gap between germline ends came to 9 bases. Looked up from germline, CDR1 is LGHDT and CDR2 is YNNKEL (reference sequence).